This T cell receptor (beta chain) emerged from a study of cytomegalovirus exposure and HLA in healthy donors. In the case of this clone: The antigen is not known.

The J segment lost 6 bases and the V segment lost 2 bases, leaving 10 bases of the junction unmatched. Germline loops: CDR1 KGHSH, CDR2 LQKENI. The CDR3 is 17 residues long. Sequencing used immunoSEQ multiplex PCR; TCRdb keeps in-frame clones, though not all of them. This table has approximately 270,000 clones, around 85% appearing once. Study results and limitations: Across donors, most TCRs were seen rarely, yet some public ones were widespread. High specificity and sensitivity for cytomegalovirus status were reported for the classifier. It was about 150 TCR beta chains that were listed as cytomegalovirus-associated.

This receptor was identified in a woman under 30 in good health and CMV-seronegative. What was sequenced was PBMCs. The J gene is TRBJ1-5, the V gene TRBV18, with 10 positions matching TRBD1. CDR3 sequence reads: CASSPTASGTGAQPQHF. For the CDR3, the DNA is TGTGCCAGCTCACCAACAGCCTCCGGGACAGGGGCTCAGCCCCAGCATTTT.